The rows below give T cell receptor beta chains drawn from one sample of a study of shared clonotypes between healthy human individuals. The repertoire was sequenced with immunoSEQ multiplex PCR; TCRdb's copy has only in-frame clones and lacks some. The sample consists of 550,000 to 700,000 clones, about 80% of them appearing once. Sequenced input: memory CD4+ T cells sorted from blood. The receptors come from a woman aged 30 to 39 in good health. Each CDR3 is given with its conserved first and last residue.

>TRBJ1-4|TRBV6-1|16
CASSDRRAPTNEKLFF
>TRBJ1-1|TRBV20-1|11
CSARLSEEAFF
>TRBJ1-2|TRBV5-1|15
CASSPTTGQPYGYTF
>TRBJ1-2|TRBV5-6|17
CASSLKGVGSQYYGYTF
>TRBJ2-1|TRBV6-5|15
CASSYGLGGFNEQFF
>TRBJ2-1|TRBV27|15
CASSFGAGSYNEQFF
>TRBJ2-1|TRBV2|14
CASSEQGVYNEQFF
>TRBJ2-2|TRBV10-2|13
CASSLRELGELFF
>TRBJ2-1|TRBV29-1|14
CSVVSSGGSSTQFF
>TRBJ2-7|TRBV5-6|12
CASSTEPHEQYF
>TRBJ2-2|TRBV7-2|16
CASSLGGLSNTGELFF
>TRBJ2-1|TRBV28|13
CASSLSGYNEQFF
>TRBJ1-5|TRBV28|15
CASTPRGQGPQPQHF
>TRBJ1-2|TRBV7-2|14
CASSLTSGVYGYTF
>TRBJ2-3|TRBV2|16
CASSEASAGSTDTQYF
>TRBJ1-5|TRBV19|14
CASNRVYGNQPQHF
>TRBJ1-2|TRBV28|14
CASSLPLGPYGYTF
>TRBJ2-2|TRBV6-5|14
CASRREGSTGELFF
>TRBJ2-7|TRBV4-1|16
CASSQVLAGGSYEQYF
>TRBJ1-5|TRBV6-1|15
CASSQGGLNNQPQHF
>TRBJ1-1|TRBV6-5|15
CASRRLTTLVGKAFF
>TRBJ2-1|TRBV28|16
CASSFEGLAEERGQFF
>TRBJ2-3|TRBV18|17
CASSPYPPQGGTDTQYF
>TRBJ2-1|TRBV6-5|14
CASSYSRAVNEQFF
>TRBJ2-5|TRBV11-2|16
CASSLRWDISQETQYF
>TRBJ2-2|TRBV28|12
CASSFTVRELFF
>TRBJ2-7|TRBV19|16
CASSISGAGGTGEQYF
>TRBJ2-1|TRBV28|12
CASSPQGYEQFF
>TRBJ1-4|TRBV11-2|15
CASSDYRGPNEKLFF
>TRBJ2-3|TRBV9|16
CASSVGGRQGTDTQYF
>TRBJ1-2|TRBV5-1|17
CASSSSGTASSNYGYTF